This TCR beta chain came from a study of cytomegalovirus exposure and HLA in healthy donors. Looking at the study overall: Falling in the Caucasian-associated ancestry cluster were 81% of under 450 genotyped donors.

The PCR contained 60 Vbeta and 13 Jbeta primers. The protocol was immunoSEQ multiplex PCR, while the TCRdb copy is restricted to in-frame clones and leaves out a portion. The sample includes over 75,000 clones, about three quarters seen only once; the top ten take nearly 6%. V shed 2 bases, J shed 3 bases, and the junction held 5 bases outside the gene matches. The CDR3 consists of 16 residues. Germline values: CDR1 SGDLS, CDR2 YYNGEE. The source of this sequence is a female donor in good health and CMV-seronegative. The chain has TRBV9 and TRBJ2-2; 9 bases agree with TRBD1. Sample: PBMCs. The CDR3 reads CASSVVGQGYTGELFF. In nucleotides, the CDR3 is TGTGCCAGCAGCGTGGTGGGACAGGGATACACCGGGGAGCTGTTTTTT.